This record looks at one T cell receptor (beta chain) sequence and its context. As yet, its antigen is unknown. This sample was taken from a study of blood T cells in healthy people across ages. The study, taken as a whole, reports: Versus aged donors, long-lived donors had higher diversity and more naive CD4+ cells. One million T cells yielded diversity estimates that were considered underestimates.

From germline, CDR1 is SQVTM and CDR2 ANQGSEA. The germline V and J ends were trimmed by 4 bases and 5 bases, with 19 bases remaining between them. The CDR3 has 15 amino acids. The use of a sample-barcoded 5' primer and a J-beta primer mix characterized a second PCR of roughly 7 to 12 cycles. TCRdb ran MiXCR on the 5' RACE reads and lists one entry per CDR3 protein. The sample records fewer than 1,000,000 distinct CDR3 sequences, about 42% being singletons. Ranging in age from roughly 6 to 100, the donors were healthy Caucasian individuals from Russia. Isolating PBMCs gave at least 7 million of these cells per sample.

The rearrangement uses TRBV29-1 and TRBJ2-3, with D unclear. What was sequenced was blood. This TCR derives from a man aged 55-75 years in good health. CDR3 protein: CSVVRVSRKGDTQYF. The CDR3 DNA reads TGCAGCGTTGTCCGGGTCTCCCGGAAGGGAGATACGCAGTATTTT.